Below, 8 T cell receptor beta chains from the same sample are listed, as sequenced in a study of T cells in Graves' hyperthyroidism and ophthalmopathy. Regions amplified from RNA transcripts were the TCR beta CDR3 regions. HTBI primers were used for first-round RT-PCR of the TCR CDR3. TCRdb itself ran the multiplex PCR reads through MiXCR, one entry per CDR3 protein. Seen here are 350,000 to 400,000 distinct CDR3 sequences, about 18% observed once, and the top ten hold over 35%. Sequencing was carried out using blood. Receptors originate from a young man with Graves' ophthalmopathy.

The chain is built from TRBV20-1 and TRBJ2-5; 10 bases are shared with TRBD2. Germline values: CDR1 DFQATT, CDR2 SNEGSKA (reference sequence). V trimming: 1 base; J trimming: 1 base; junction bases outside the gene matches: 9. This CDR3 region has 17 residues. In DNA, the CDR3 is TGCAGTGCTAGAGTAACTAGCGGGGCTCCCCTCCAAGAGACCCAGTACTTC. Amino acid sequence: CSARVTSGAPLQETQYF.

This clonotype was counted between two and nine times. The V and J genes are TRBV9 and TRBJ2-5, with D tentatively TRBD1 (6 bases). Germline CDR1 reads SGDLS; CDR2 reads YYNGEE. V lost 2 bases to trimming and J lost 5 bases, with 13 bases between them. This CDR3 has 14 amino acids. Here the CDR3 reads CASSVTGLGETQYF. CDR3 DNA sequence: TGTGCCAGCAGCGTCACAGGGCTGGGGGAGACCCAGTACTTC.

The sample holds many counts of this clonotype. The chain couples TRBV7-3 to TRBJ2-3, with D perhaps TRBD2 (6 bases). The V end was cut by 4 bases, the J end by 0 bases, with 17 bases between. This CDR3 is 17 amino acids long. The germline V gene has CDR1 SGHTA and CDR2 FQGTGA. The CDR3 reads CASSSVPRGFSTDTQYF. The CDR3 DNA is TGTGCCAGCAGCTCCGTCCCCCGGGGGTTTAGCACAGATACGCAGTATTTT.

The gene calls are TRBV4-1 and TRBJ2-3, with 8 bases identical to TRBD1. Germline CDR1 is MGHRA and CDR2 is YSYEKL. The CDR3 contains 15 residues. Unmatched junction bases numbered 5, after V lost 2 bases and J lost 4 bases. CDR3 coding DNA: TGCGCCAGCAGCCAAACAGGGGGTGGTGCAGATACGCAGTATTTT. It codes for CASSQTGGGADTQYF.

To note about this clonotype: Mismatch with germline at one junction end may stem from a read error. This chain connects TRBV5-1 to TRBJ2-3; 12 nucleotides align to TRBD2. The CDR3 runs to 15 residues. Germline CDR1 SGHRS, CDR2 YFSETQ. CDR3 sequence reads: CAGSLTSGRSDTQYF. The CDR3 DNA is TGCGCCGGCAGCTTGACTAGCGGGAGATCAGATACGCAGTATTTT. Filled out from reference TRBV5-1 and TRBJ2-3, the complete variable domain reads KAGVTQTPRYLIKTRGQQVTLSCSPISGHRSVSWYQQTPGQGLQFLFEYFSETQRNKGNFPGRFSGRQFSNSRSEMNVSTLELGDSALYLCAGSLTSGRSDTQYFGPGTRLTVL.

This clonotype was detected many times. This chain joins TRBV5-8 and TRBJ2-7, with TRBD2 identical over 8 bases. V shed 2 bases, J shed 2 bases, and the junction held 6 bases outside the gene matches. The CDR3 covers 15 residues. The V gene's germline CDR1 is SGHTS and CDR2 YDEGEE. CDR3 bases: TGTGCCAGCAGCTTATCAGCGGGGGCTACCTACGAGCAGTACTTC. The encoded protein is CASSLSAGATYEQYF.

This clonotype was seen many times. This chain links TRBV6-5 with TRBJ1-2; the D is unclear. The V gene lost 2 bases and the J gene lost 0 bases, with 13 bases spanning the gap. The CDR3 sequence is 16 residues long. From germline, CDR1 is MNHEY and CDR2 SVGAGI. The CDR3 protein is CASSYSPTLANYGYTF. In DNA, the CDR3 is TGTGCCAGCAGTTACAGCCCGACACTAGCTAACTATGGCTACACCTTC.

This clonotype was seen only a few times. With a much larger clone just one base away, this may be a read error. The V gene is TRBV7-9, the J gene TRBJ2-5; no clear D gene. The germline gives CDR1 SEHNR, CDR2 FQNEAQ (reference sequence). Trimming left V 3 bases short and J 3 bases short, with 8 bases between. This CDR3 is 13 amino acids long. CDR3 sequence (DNA): TGTGCCAGCAGCTTGCTGGGCAAAGAGACCCAGTACTTC. This codes for CASSLLGKETQYF.